The rows below give T cell receptor beta chains drawn from one sample of a study of blood T cell repertoires in COVID-19. Repertoires were generated with immunoSEQ multiplex PCR, while TCRdb's copy carries only in-frame clones and drops some. Found here are 250,000 to 400,000 clones, around 90% of them singletons; the top ten hold approximately 5.5%. Material for sequencing was PBMCs or T cells enriched from blood (not recorded which). The receptor source for this set is a man aged 60 to 69 who had recovered from COVID-19. CDR3s include the opening cysteine and the closing phenylalanine or tryptophan. The D gene is left open where the match is weak. Clone size is not always given. Where it is, it says once, few, many or a class for expanded clones.

TRBV5-6,-,TRBJ2-1,TRBD2,CASSSGLAGNNEQFF,TGTGCCAGCAGCTCAGGACTAGCGGGAAACAATGAGCAGTTCTTC
TRBV5-1,-,TRBJ1-2,TRBD1,CASSPSGQVNYGYTF,TGCGCCAGCAGCCCAAGTGGACAGGTCAACTATGGCTACACCTTC
TRBV19,-,TRBJ2-1,-,CASSPGEAGIYNEQFF,TGTGCCAGTAGCCCCGGGGAAGCCGGGATCTACAATGAGCAGTTCTTC
TRBV7-2,-,TRBJ2-2,TRBD2,CASSPGLAGYTGELFF,TGTGCCAGCAGCCCGGGACTAGCGGGTTACACCGGGGAGCTGTTTTTT
TRBV6-2/TRBV6-3,-,TRBJ2-7,-,CASSYSSYEQYF,TGTGCCAGCAGTTACTCGAGCTACGAGCAGTACTTC
TRBV7-9,-,TRBJ2-5,-,CASSGSRQQETQYF,TGTGCCAGCAGCGGGAGTCGGCAGCAAGAGACCCAGTACTTC
TRBV4-2,-,TRBJ2-3,-,CASSQDLGSRTDTQYF,TGTGCCAGCAGCCAAGATCTAGGCTCTCGCACAGATACGCAGTATTTT
TRBV5-1,-,TRBJ1-1,TRBD1,CASSLGGQGTEAFF,TGCGCCAGCAGCTTGGGTGGACAGGGCACTGAAGCTTTCTTT
TRBV6-5,-,TRBJ2-3,TRBD2,CASSTLLAAVGTQYF,TGTGCCAGCAGTACCCTCCTAGCGGCTGTCGGTACGCAGTATTTT
TRBV6-5,-,TRBJ1-2,-,CASRWGGVYGYTF,TGTGCCAGCAGATGGGGGGGCGTCTATGGCTACACCTTC
TRBV7-9,-,TRBJ2-1,TRBD2,CASSLSASGRANEQFF,TGTGCCAGCAGCTTATCGGCTAGCGGGAGGGCCAATGAGCAGTTCTTC
TRBV7-3,-,TRBJ2-7,-,CASSLTGRASKEQYF,TGTGCCAGCAGCTTAACGGGCAGGGCCTCTAAAGAGCAGTACTTC
TRBV19,-,TRBJ2-3,TRBD1,CASRTGGGTDTQYF,TGTGCCAGTAGGACAGGGGGGGGCACAGATACGCAGTATTTT
TRBV7-2,-,TRBJ1-5,-,CASSLVGASNQPQHF,TGTGCCAGCAGCTTAGTGGGGGCTAGCAATCAGCCCCAGCATTTT
TRBV18,-,TRBJ2-1,-,CASSRQVTYNEQFF,TGTGCCAGCTCTCGACAGGTCACCTACAATGAGCAGTTCTTC
TRBV5-4,-,TRBJ2-3,TRBD2,CASSSLAGPTDTQYF,TGTGCCAGCAGCTCTCTAGCGGGACCCACAGATACGCAGTATTTT
TRBV28,-,TRBJ2-1,-,CASSSYDSSSYNEQFF,TGTGCCAGCAGTTCGTATGACAGCAGCTCCTACAATGAGCAGTTCTTC
TRBV28,-,TRBJ1-5,-,CASSLGGHQPQHF,TGTGCCAGCAGTTTGGGAGGACATCAGCCCCAGCATTTT
TRBV28,-,TRBJ1-1,-,CASSSAGDGKMNTEAFF,TGTGCCAGCAGTTCCGCAGGGGACGGGAAGATGAACACTGAAGCTTTCTTT
TRBV24-1,-,TRBJ2-1,TRBD2,CATSDPTPREGVNEQFF,TGTGCCACCAGTGATCCGACTCCTCGGGAGGGGGTCAATGAGCAGTTCTTC
TRBV28,-,TRBJ1-1,-,CASSLVTVMNTEAFF,TGTGCCAGCAGTTTAGTTACGGTAATGAACACTGAAGCTTTCTTT
TRBV5-1,-,TRBJ1-1,-,CASSFGGALRDMTEAFF,TGCGCCAGCAGCTTTGGGGGGGCGCTAAGGGATATGACTGAAGCTTTCTTT
TRBV27,once,TRBJ2-1,-,CASSFREWSEQFF,TGTGCCAGCAGTTTCCGGGAGTGGAGTGAGCAGTTCTTC
TRBV5-1,-,TRBJ1-1,TRBD1,CASSLVGQGTEAFF,TGCGCCAGCAGCTTGGTGGGACAGGGCACTGAAGCTTTCTTT
TRBV19,-,TRBJ2-7,-,CASTRRLASSSYEQYF,TGTGCCAGTACCAGAAGACTGGCGAGCAGCTCCTACGAGCAGTACTTC
TRBV9,-,TRBJ1-6,TRBD1,CASGQTGVGPLHF,TGTGCCAGCGGACAAACAGGGGTGGGTCCCCTCCACTTT
TRBV9,-,TRBJ2-1,TRBD2,CASSGIAGGPNEQFF,TGTGCCAGCAGTGGTATAGCGGGAGGCCCCAATGAGCAGTTCTTC
TRBV5-1,-,TRBJ1-6,TRBD1,CASSSAGTGGSPLHF,TGCGCCAGCAGCTCGGCTGGGACAGGGGGATCACCCCTCCACTTT
TRBV5-1,-,TRBJ2-2,TRBD2,CASSPLPGLAGSNTGELFF,TGCGCCAGCAGCCCCCTTCCGGGACTAGCGGGTTCGAACACCGGGGAGCTGTTTTTT
TRBV6-5,-,TRBJ1-3,-,CASSYSIRGAGNTIYF,TGTGCCAGCAGTTACTCGATCAGGGGAGCTGGAAACACCATATATTTT
TRBV19,once,TRBJ2-7,TRBD1,CASSRTGASTYEQYF,TGTGCCAGTAGTAGGACAGGGGCAAGTACCTACGAGCAGTACTTC
TRBV25-1,-,TRBJ1-3,-,CASSETRGSGNTIYF,TGTGCCAGCAGTGAGACCAGGGGCTCTGGAAACACCATATATTTT
TRBV27,-,TRBJ1-4,TRBD1,CARPRQGFTNEKLFF,TGTGCCAGGCCTAGACAGGGGTTCACTAATGAAAAACTGTTTTTT
TRBV19,-,TRBJ2-3,TRBD2,CASSFWTSGSSNTQYF,TGTGCCAGTAGTTTCTGGACTAGCGGGAGTTCCAATACGCAGTATTTT
TRBV7-3,-,TRBJ1-6,-,CASSSQGNSPLHF,TGTGCCAGCAGCTCCCAGGGGAATTCACCCCTCCACTTT
TRBV18,-,TRBJ2-7,TRBD2,CASSLQGATSGAGEQYF,TGTGCCAGCTCACTACAGGGGGCGACTAGCGGGGCGGGGGAGCAGTACTTC
TRBV28,once,TRBJ1-2,TRBD1,CASNPTGAQGALDYTF,TGTGCCAGCAACCCAACCGGGGCTCAGGGGGCGTTAGACTACACCTTC
TRBV11-2,-,TRBJ2-3,-,CASRGGVATDTQYF,TGTGCCAGCAGAGGGGGGGTAGCCACAGATACGCAGTATTTT
TRBV3-1/TRBV3-2,-,TRBJ2-1,TRBD1,CASSLYGQDFYNEQFF,TGTGCCAGCAGCCTATACGGACAGGACTTCTACAATGAGCAGTTCTTC
TRBV18,-,TRBJ1-2,-,CASSPGRTEDYGYTF,TGTGCCAGCTCACCAGGTCGGACAGAAGACTATGGCTACACCTTC
TRBV28,-,TRBJ1-2,TRBD1,CASSSSGSWDRPYGYTF,TGTGCCAGCAGTTCATCCGGCTCTTGGGACAGACCCTATGGCTACACCTTC
TRBV30,-,TRBJ2-7,-,CAWSGQAPNEQYF,TGTGCCTGGAGTGGACAGGCTCCCAACGAGCAGTACTTC
TRBV6-1,-,TRBJ1-1,-,CASSESISTCTEAFF,TGTGCCAGCAGTGAATCCATAAGCACCTGCACTGAAGCTTTCTTT
TRBV6-5,-,TRBJ2-2,-,CASSSTEFANTGELFF,TGTGCCAGCAGTTCAACAGAGTTCGCGAACACCGGGGAGCTGTTTTTT
TRBV19,few,TRBJ2-5,TRBD1,CASSIIGRGQQETQYF,TGTGCCAGTAGTATCATCGGCAGGGGGCAACAAGAGACCCAGTACTTC
TRBV11-1,-,TRBJ2-7,-,CASSPGGQTGYEQYF,TGTGCCAGCAGCCCCGGGGGCCAGACAGGGTACGAGCAGTACTTC
TRBV19,-,TRBJ2-7,TRBD1,CASSIRGQVRTYEQYF,TGTGCCAGTAGTATCAGGGGACAGGTGAGGACCTACGAGCAGTACTTC
TRBV10-3,-,TRBJ2-7,-,CAISESIPPGSEQYF,TGTGCCATCAGTGAGTCTATCCCCCCGGGGTCCGAGCAGTACTTC
TRBV6-5,-,TRBJ2-1,TRBD2,CAISSGSISYNEQFF,TGTGCCATATCTAGCGGGAGCATCTCCTACAATGAGCAGTTCTTC
TRBV2,-,TRBJ2-5,-,CASSEYGRIRRTETQYF,TGTGCCAGCAGTGAGTACGGGAGAATAAGAAGAACGGAGACCCAGTACTTC
TRBV18,-,TRBJ2-5,-,CASSPLGGVETQYF,TGTGCCAGCTCACCACTTGGCGGGGTGGAGACCCAGTACTTC
TRBV5-1,-,TRBJ2-6,TRBD2,CASSSGLAGGGANVLTF,TGCGCCAGCAGCTCGGGACTAGCGGGAGGTGGGGCCAACGTCCTGACTTTC
TRBV19,-,TRBJ2-7,TRBD2,CASTRLAGGNYEQYF,TGTGCCAGTACCCGACTAGCGGGAGGGAATTACGAGCAGTACTTC
TRBV11-1,-,TRBJ2-2,TRBD1,CASSLAPGQINTGELFF,TGTGCCAGCAGCTTAGCACCGGGACAGATAAACACCGGGGAGCTGTTTTTT
TRBV6-5,-,TRBJ2-6,-,CASSSQALLLLTF,TGTGCCAGCAGTTCTCAGGCGTTGCTGCTCCTGACTTTC
TRBV9,-,TRBJ2-1,TRBD2,CASSRDRSSGRAGEQFF,TGTGCCAGCAGCCGGGACAGGTCTAGCGGGAGGGCCGGTGAGCAGTTCTTC
TRBV28,-,TRBJ2-3,-,CASSLRARGTDTQYF,TGTGCCAGCAGTTTGAGAGCTCGGGGAACAGATACGCAGTATTTT
TRBV19,few,TRBJ2-2,TRBD2,CASSTLGEGPTGELFF,TGTGCCAGTAGTACCCTCGGGGAGGGTCCCACCGGGGAGCTGTTTTTT
TRBV11-1,-,TRBJ2-7,-,CASSLAGGAYEQYF,TGTGCCAGCAGCTTAGCGGGAGGAGCCTACGAGCAGTACTTC
TRBV28,once,TRBJ2-3,TRBD2,CASSTRTSGRSALSSTDTQYF,TGTGCCAGCAGTACTCGGACTAGCGGGAGGTCAGCACTTTCTAGCACAGATACGCAGTATTTT